The 17 T cell receptor beta chains below come from one sample, sequenced in a study of cytomegalovirus exposure and HLA in healthy donors. In the PCR, 60 Vbeta and 13 Jbeta primers were used. Sequencing was performed with immunoSEQ multiplex PCR; in TCRdb, only in-frame clones are kept and a portion is missing. The repertoire holds under 130,000 clones, with around 75% as singletons. Sequencing was done on a sample of PBMCs. The receptors originated from a young man in good health and CMV-seronegative.

V gene TRBV5-1 combines with J gene TRBJ2-5; tentative D call: TRBD1 (5 bases). The CDR3 runs 14 residues. Trimming removed 2 bases at V and 2 bases at J, with 10 bases between. CDR1 and CDR2 from the germline V gene are SGHRS and YFSETQ. The CDR3 loop is CASSFDSTQETQYF. The CDR3 DNA sequence: TGCGCCAGCAGCTTTGACAGCACTCAAGAGACCCAGTACTTC. Looking up the rest from reference TRBV5-1 and TRBJ2-5 gives the full variable domain: KAGVTQTPRYLIKTRGQQVTLSCSPISGHRSVSWYQQTPGQGLQFLFEYFSETQRNKGNFPGRFSGRQFSNSRSEMNVSTLELGDSALYLCASSFDSTQETQYFGPGTRLLVL.

The genes are TRBV5-4 and TRBJ1-2; the D gene is possibly TRBD1 (5 bases). V lost 4 bases and J lost 1, with 11 bases in between. The CDR3 consists of 14 residues. Germline CDR1 is SGHNT and CDR2 is YYREEE (reference sequence). CDR3 residues: CASSQGRLNYGYTF. The CDR3 DNA is TGTGCCAGCAGCCAGGGCCGGCTTAACTATGGCTACACCTTC.

The chain carries TRBV28 and TRBJ2-7, with TRBD1 matching over 8 bases. V dropped 6 bases and J dropped 0; count of bases not matched to a gene: 1. Germline V gene lookup returns CDR1 MDHEN and CDR2 SYDVKM. This CDR3 contains 13 residues. CDR3 sequence reads: CASRTGGSYEQYF. The CDR3 DNA follows: TGTGCCAGCAGAACAGGGGGCTCCTACGAGCAGTACTTC.

The rearrangement uses TRBV25-1 and TRBJ2-2, with a possible D match to TRBD2 (6 bases). Germline V CDR1 and CDR2: MGHDK, SYGVNS. The CDR3 length is 15 residues. The V end lost 0 bases, the J end lost 4 bases, and 9 bases lay between the germline ends. The CDR3: CASSEYGGGTGELFF. The CDR3 DNA follows: TGTGCCAGCAGTGAATACGGGGGAGGCACCGGGGAGCTGTTTTTT.

The V and J genes are TRBV7-9 and TRBJ2-5, with TRBD2 as a possible D gene (6 bases). Between the trimmed V and J ends, which lost 2 bases and 6 bases, there was a span of 19 bases. Per the germline V gene, CDR1 is SEHNR and CDR2 is FQNEAQ (reference sequence). This CDR3 has 16 residues. CDR3 amino acids: CASSLTPTPGEQTQYF. The CDR3 DNA sequence: TGTGCCAGCAGCTTAACACCGACACCGGGGGAGCAGACCCAGTACTTC. The full variable domain, in which reference TRBV7-9 and TRBJ2-5 provide the parts outside the CDR3, is DTGVSQNPRHKITKRGQNVTFRCDPISEHNRLYWYRQTLGQGPEFLTYFQNEAQLEKSRLLSDRFSAERPKGSFSTLEIQRTEQGDSAMYLCASSLTPTPGEQTQYFGPGTRLLVL.

V is TRBV10-3 and J is TRBJ1-2, with 8 bases that match TRBD1. V was pared by 6 bases and J by 8 bases, with 8 bases of the junction left unmatched. Germline CDR1 and CDR2: ENHRY and SYGVKD. This CDR3 is built from 13 residues. CDR3 loop: CAIRQGAEEGYTF. CDR3 nucleotide sequence: TGTGCCATCAGGCAGGGGGCTGAGGAAGGCTACACCTTC.

This sequence joins TRBV14 and TRBJ2-5; D is undetermined. The CDR3 contains 14 residues. Trimming shortened V by 0 bases and J by 5 bases, and 10 bases separated the two germline ends. The germline CDR1 and CDR2 sequences are SGHDN and FVKESK. CDR3 residues: CASSQDRPRETQYF. The CDR3, as DNA: TGTGCCAGCAGCCAAGACAGGCCCCGGGAGACCCAGTACTTC. Variable domain in full (rest from reference TRBV14 and TRBJ2-5): EAGVTQFPSHSVIEKGQTVTLRCDPISGHDNLYWYRRVMGKEIKFLLHFVKESKQDESGMPNNRFLAERTGGTYSTLKVQPAELEDSGVYFCASSQDRPRETQYFGPGTRLLVL.

The chain employs TRBV9 and TRBJ2-1, with TRBD1 identical over 7 bases. Germline V gives CDR1 SGDLS, CDR2 YYNGEE. V lost 3 bases, J lost 5 bases, and 2 bases stayed unmatched. The length of the CDR3 is 13 residues. CDR3 in DNA: TGTGCCAGCAGCGCGGGACAGAACAATGAGCAGTTCTTC. This gives the protein CASSAGQNNEQFF.

This clone was counted a single time. J is TRBJ2-6 and V is TRBV5-1; D might be TRBD2 (6 bases). CDR3 length equals 16 residues. The V gene's germline CDR1 is SGHRS and CDR2 YFSETQ. The V gene lost 4 bases and the J gene lost 2 bases, with 13 bases spanning the gap. The CDR3 DNA reads as TGCGCCAGCAGCCTGGGAAGGGAGGCTGGGGCCAACGTCCTGACTTTC. Its translation is CASSLGREAGANVLTF.

V usage is TRBV6-1 and J usage is TRBJ1-2; possible D gene TRBD1, 6 bases. V was pared by 7 bases and J by 4 bases, with 16 bases between. Germline CDR1 MNHNS, CDR2 SASEGT. This CDR3 has 14 amino acids. Here the CDR3 reads CASNREQGSYGYTF. The DNA of the CDR3 is TGTGCCAGCAATCGGGAACAGGGCTCCTATGGCTACACCTTC.

The chain has TRBV5-6 and TRBJ1-4, with D maybe TRBD1 (5 bases). The CDR3 consists of 15 residues. Trimming removed 4 bases at V and 4 bases at J, with 14 bases between. Germline assignment: CDR1 SGHDT and CDR2 YYEEEE. CDR3 region: CASSPSGGSNEKLFF. CDR3 sequence (DNA): TGTGCCAGCAGCCCCAGCGGGGGAAGTAATGAAAAACTGTTTTTT.

This clone was detected a few times. The V call is TRBV7-9, the J call TRBJ1-2; no clear D. Trimming removed 5 bases at V and 4 bases at J, with 11 bases between. This CDR3 region has 13 residues. CDR1 SEHNR and CDR2 FQNEAQ come from the germline V gene (reference sequence). CDR3 DNA: TGTGCCAGCAGCCCTGTCAGTCGCTATGGCTACACCTTC. This gives the protein CASSPVSRYGYTF.

The rearrangement joins TRBV20-1 to TRBJ1-1; a possible D gene is TRBD1 (5 bases). V lost 8 bases and J lost 6, with 13 bases in between. This CDR3 is built from 11 residues. Germline V gene data show CDR1 as DFQATT and CDR2 as SNEGSKA (reference sequence). The CDR3 loop reads CSPQGESEAFF. CDR3 sequence (DNA): TGCAGTCCACAAGGGGAATCTGAAGCTTTCTTT.

The chain carries TRBV19 and TRBJ2-4; D is perhaps TRBD2 (6 bases). CDR1 and CDR2 from the germline V gene are LNHDA and SQIVND (reference sequence). The CDR3 sequence is 17 residues long. V shed 5 bases and J shed 3 bases, with 20 bases lying between them. CDR3 DNA sequence: TGTGCCAGTAGTCCAGAGTTGCCGGGACTGAGCAAAAACATTCAGTACTTC. Translated: CASSPELPGLSKNIQYF.

This clone appeared a few times. The J gene is TRBJ1-1, the V gene TRBV2; 7 nucleotides line up with TRBD1. Germline lookup yields CDR1 SNHLY and CDR2 FYNNEI. V lost 6 bases to trimming and J lost 5 bases; unmatched junction nucleotides: 0. There are 11 residues in the CDR3. CDR3 bases: TGTGCCAGCAGGACAGGGACTGAAGCTTTCTTT. Translating gives CASRTGTEAFF. The complete variable domain, with remaining parts taken from reference TRBV2 and TRBJ1-1, reads EPEVTQTPSHQVTQMGQEVILRCVPISNHLYFYWYRQILGQKVEFLVSFYNNEISEKSEIFDDQFSVERPDGSNFTLKIRSTKLEDSAMYFCASRTGTEAFFGQGTRLTVV.

This clone was seen more than once but under ten times. V and J are TRBV9 and TRBJ2-1; the match to TRBD1 covers 7 bases. The CDR3 has 16 amino acids. V lost 4 bases, J lost 8 bases, and 15 bases stayed unmatched. The germline CDR1 and CDR2 sequences are SGDLS and YYNGEE. The CDR3 here is CASSPRGTDSSDEQFF. Here the CDR3 DNA reads TGTGCCAGCAGCCCCCGAGGGACAGATAGCAGCGATGAGCAGTTCTTC.

In this sample, this clone turned up once. This sequence joins TRBV5-1 and TRBJ2-5; 7 positions match TRBD1. The germline V gene encodes CDR1 SGHRS and CDR2 YFSETQ. This CDR3 is built from 14 residues. V was clipped by 2 bases and J by 1 base; unmatched bases: 2. The CDR3 DNA is TGCGCCAGCAGCTTACAGGGGCTCCAAGAGACCCAGTACTTC. Protein product: CASSLQGLQETQYF.